The rows below give T cell receptor beta chains drawn from one sample of a study of T-cell reconstitution after alpha-beta-depleted transplantation in children. TCRdb itself ran the PCR reads through MiXCR, one entry per CDR3 protein. The sample holds 110,000 or so distinct CDR3 sequences, 5% to 7% seen once. Sequencing was performed on PBMCs, mostly from graft donor cells, taken 360 days after TCRalphabeta/CD19-depleted stem cell transplant. These receptors came from a male patient aged 2 to 9 who had a stem cell transplant for acute lymphoblastic leukemia, so the T cells may come from the graft donor. CDR3s include the opening cysteine and the closing phenylalanine or tryptophan. A D gene is named only where the DNA matches it firmly. The size entry is marked missing in some rows and otherwise reads once, few, many or a size class.

V gene,D gene,J gene,clone size,CDR3 protein,CDR3 DNA
TRBV2,TRBD1,TRBJ1-3,many,CASSFGQGASGNTIYF,TGTGCCAGCAGTTTCGGACAGGGGGCGTCTGGAAACACCATATATTTT
TRBV28,.,TRBJ2-7,.,CASSPGDSDRGEQYF,TGTGCCAGCAGCCCCGGGGACAGCGATCGGGGGGAGCAGTACTTC
TRBV9,.,TRBJ2-3,.,CASSPSGGPDTQYF,TGTGCCAGCAGCCCCTCGGGGGGCCCAGATACGCAGTATTTT
TRBV15,.,TRBJ1-1,.,CATSRDWAREAFF,TGTGCCACCAGCAGAGATTGGGCCAGGGAGGCTTTCTTT
TRBV2,TRBD2,TRBJ2-7,few,CASSLTSGSFFHEQYF,TGTGCCAGCAGCTTGACTAGCGGGAGTTTCTTCCACGAGCAGTACTTC
TRBV14,.,TRBJ2-1,many,CASSQDRRVWQFF,TGTGCCAGCAGCCAAGATAGGAGGGTATGGCAGTTCTTC
TRBV5-1,.,TRBJ1-3,.,CASSLEGPGNTIYF,TGCGCCAGCAGCTTGGAAGGGCCTGGAAACACCATATATTTT
TRBV7-2,.,TRBJ2-4,.,CASSPTFAKNIQYF,TGTGCCAGCAGCCCCACCTTTGCCAAAAACATTCAGTACTTC
TRBV29-1,TRBD1,TRBJ2-3,many,CSTLTGKRGSDTQYF,TGCAGCACATTGACAGGGAAAAGGGGATCAGATACGCAGTATTTT
TRBV6-5,TRBD2,TRBJ2-1,many,CASSSYSGIAYNEQFF,TGTGCCAGCAGTTCGTATAGCGGGATCGCCTACAATGAGCAGTTCTTC
TRBV28,TRBD1,TRBJ2-5,many,CASSLSVTGPQETQYF,TGTGCCAGCAGTTTATCTGTGACAGGGCCACAAGAGACCCAGTACTTC
TRBV6-2/TRBV6-3,.,TRBJ1-1,many,CASSYAGGGTEAFF,TGTGCCAGCAGTTACGCCGGGGGCGGCACTGAAGCTTTCTTT
TRBV7-3,TRBD2,TRBJ2-1,few,CASSRGLSIYNEQFF,TGTGCCAGCAGCCGGGGACTATCAATCTACAATGAGCAGTTCTTC
TRBV7-9,.,TRBJ2-3,many,CASRAPLADTQYF,TGTGCCAGCAGAGCCCCACTAGCAGATACGCAGTATTTT
TRBV7-2,TRBD1,TRBJ2-4,many,CASSSTGVGIQYF,TGTGCCAGCAGCTCGACAGGGGTCGGCATTCAGTACTTC
TRBV9,TRBD2,TRBJ2-1,many,CASSVTSGRHEQFF,TGTGCCAGCAGCGTGACTAGCGGGAGACATGAGCAGTTCTTC
TRBV7-8,TRBD1,TRBJ2-7,many,CASSLWDSMYEQYF,TGTGCCAGCAGCTTATGGGACAGCATGTACGAGCAGTACTTC
TRBV6-1,.,TRBJ1-1,many,CASSSRKDTSFTEAFF,TGTGCCAGCAGCTCACGGAAGGACACTTCCTTTACTGAAGCTTTCTTT